The 17 T cell receptor beta chains below were found in one sample sequenced in a study of OX40 agonist ivuxolimab in advanced cancers. Some clones are missing from TCRdb's copy, which holds only in-frame ones; the method was immunoSEQ multiplex PCR. The table lists 55,000 to 65,000 clones, approximately 90% of them singletons, with about 0.44% in the top ten. The input for sequencing was CD4+ or CD8+ T cells sorted from blood, taken in a trial of the OX40 agonist ivuxolimab. Every receptor here comes from an adult with an advanced solid tumor such as melanoma, head and neck, liver or kidney cancer.

V is TRBV5-4 and J is TRBJ2-1; D not certain. V lost 0 bases and J lost 9, with 4 bases in between. The CDR3 is made up of 11 amino acids. CDR1 and CDR2 from the germline V gene are SGHNT and YYREEE (reference sequence). DNA of the CDR3: TGTGCCAGCAGCTTGGAGGCTGAGCAGTTCTTC. Its protein is CASSLEAEQFF. Based on the CDR3 plus reference TRBV5-4 and TRBJ2-1, the full variable domain is ETGVTQSPTHLIKTRGQQVTLRCSSQSGHNTVSWYQQALGQGPQFIFQYYREEENGRGNFPPRFSGLQFPNYSSELNVNALELDDSALYLCASSLEAEQFFGPGTRLTVL.

The genes are TRBV5-4 and TRBJ2-7; tentative D call: TRBD1 (5 bases). V lost 4 bases to trimming and J lost 2 bases, with 19 bases between them. Germline CDR1 SGHNT, CDR2 YYREEE (reference sequence). The length of the CDR3 is 16 residues. CDR3 bases: TGTGCCAGCAGCCCCTCGACGAGCCGACAGACCTACGAGCAGTACTTC. Translated: CASSPSTSRQTYEQYF.

The chain combines TRBV5-1 with TRBJ1-4; perhaps TRBD1 as D (5 bases). CDR3 length: 15 amino acids. Between the trimmed V and J ends, which lost 4 bases and 2 bases, there was a span of 12 bases. CDR1 is SGHRS and CDR2 is YFSETQ in the germline V gene. The CDR3 protein is CASSTGTFTNEKLFF. The CDR3 DNA follows: TGCGCCAGCAGCACGGGGACGTTCACTAATGAAAAACTGTTTTTT.

This chain joins TRBV11-2 and TRBJ2-6; 9 nucleotides line up with TRBD1. Trimming took 5 bases from V and 3 from J; bases not matched to a gene: 5. CDR3 length: 16 amino acids. Germline CDR1 reads SGHAT; CDR2 reads FQNNGV. The CDR3 sequence: CASSLNRGLGANVLTF. CDR3 bases: TGTGCCAGCAGCCTAAACAGGGGGCTTGGGGCCAACGTCCTGACTTTC.

This sequence joins TRBV28 and TRBJ2-3; 7 bases map to TRBD1. Trimming took 7 bases from V and 2 from J; bases not matched to a gene: 6. CDR1 is MDHEN, CDR2 SYDVKM, per germline. The CDR3 runs to 14 residues. The CDR3 nucleotides are TGTGCCAGCACCCCGGGACAGCACACAGATACGCAGTATTTT. Its translation: CASTPGQHTDTQYF.

The chain has TRBV7-2 and TRBJ2-5; 9 bases are shared with TRBD2. After removal of 1 base from V and 1 base from J, the junction contained 4 bases not matched to a gene. The CDR3 is 16 amino acids. Germline CDR1 reads SGHTA; CDR2 reads FQGNSA. The CDR3 region has the DNA TGTGCCAGCAGCTTAGGCTTACTAGCGGGCCAAGAGACCCAGTACTTC. Translation gives CASSLGLLAGQETQYF.

This chain joins TRBV10-3 and TRBJ2-1; possible D gene TRBD2, 5 bases. CDR3 size: 15 residues. CDR1 is ENHRY and CDR2 is SYGVKD in the germline V gene. Trimming took 2 bases from V and 9 from J, leaving 17 bases between them. CDR3 sequence reads: CAISEASKVAGEQFF. The CDR3 DNA sequence: TGTGCCATCAGTGAGGCGTCGAAGGTCGCGGGTGAGCAGTTCTTC.

The V and J genes are TRBV19 and TRBJ2-5; 9 bases are shared with TRBD2. CDR1 is LNHDA, CDR2 SQIVND, per germline (reference sequence). Unmatched junction bases numbered 12, after V lost 4 bases and J lost 0 bases. The CDR3 length is 18 residues. DNA for the CDR3: TGTGCCAGTAGTAACGGAGCGGGAGGCCCGCCCAACCAAGAGACCCAGTACTTC. Translation: CASSNGAGGPPNQETQYF.

In regard to this clone: The junction differs from germline at one of its ends, possibly a read error. This rearrangement joins TRBV4-3 to TRBJ1-2; the D gene is possibly TRBD1 (5 bases). This CDR3 has 15 amino acids. Germline V gene data show CDR1 as LGHNA and CDR2 as YSLEER. The CDR3 sequence is CASSQEYSGTRSRHF. The CDR3 DNA sequence: TGCGCCAGCAGCCAAGAATACTCCGGGACTCGCTCTCGTCACTTC.

The genes are TRBV18 and TRBJ2-4; D remains ambiguous. Between the trimmed V and J ends, which lost 4 bases and 0 bases, there was a span of 13 bases. CDR3 length equals 16 residues. The germline CDR1 and CDR2 sequences are KGHSH and LQKENI. CDR3 loop: CASSLMSNLAKNIQYF. CDR3 nucleotides: TGTGCCAGCTCACTCATGAGCAATCTAGCCAAAAACATTCAGTACTTC.

The J gene is TRBJ2-7, the V gene TRBV7-6; 10 bases are a match to TRBD2. Losses at the gene ends were 4 bases for V and 0 bases for J; bases not matched to a gene: 6. Looked up from germline, CDR1 is SGHVS and CDR2 is FNYEAQ. CDR3 size: 16 residues. CDR3 in amino acids: CASSSLAGGLSYEQYF. Written as DNA, the CDR3 is TGTGCCAGCAGCTCGTTAGCGGGAGGACTCTCCTACGAGCAGTACTTC.

This rearrangement joins TRBV27 to TRBJ2-6; D is unclear. This CDR3 contains 15 residues. The germline gives CDR1 MNHEY, CDR2 SMNVEV (reference sequence). Trimming left V 6 bases short and J 0 bases short, with 9 bases between. The CDR3 spells CASSSLSSGANVLTF. The CDR3 DNA follows: TGTGCCAGCAGCTCTCTATCCTCTGGGGCCAACGTCCTGACTTTC. Looking up the rest from reference TRBV27 and TRBJ2-6 gives the full variable domain: EAQVTQNPRYLITVTGKKLTVTCSQNMNHEYMSWYRQDPGLGLRQIYYSMNVEVTDKGDVPEGYKVSRKEKRNFPLILESPSPNQTSLYFCASSSLSSGANVLTFGAGSRLTVL.

The rearrangement uses TRBV18 and TRBJ1-3, with 8 bases aligning to TRBD1. Germline lookup yields CDR1 KGHSH and CDR2 LQKENI. The junction had 3 bases not matched to a gene; V was cut back by 2 bases and J by 0 bases. The CDR3 loop spans 16 amino acids. CDR3 DNA: TGTGCCAGCTCACCAGGACAGGGCTTCTCTGGAAACACCATATATTTT. Amino acids: CASSPGQGFSGNTIYF.

The chain recombines TRBV6-5 with TRBJ2-1, with 9 bases lining up with TRBD2. The CDR3 consists of 15 residues. J lost 10 bases, V lost 7 bases, and 14 bases had no gene match. Germline lookup yields CDR1 MNHEY and CDR2 SVGAGI. CDR3 in DNA: TGTGCCAGCAAAATATCGGGGACTAGCCGCCAGGAGCAGTTCTTC. Its translation: CASKISGTSRQEQFF.

Of note for this clone: The same CDR3 also results from other DNA sequences found in this sample. The V call is TRBV6-5, the J call TRBJ1-4; a weak D match, TRBD1 (5 bases). The length of the CDR3 is 14 residues. Germline values: CDR1 MNHEY, CDR2 SVGAGI. V was clipped by 0 bases and J by 3 bases, with 5 bases between them. In DNA, the CDR3 is TGTGCCAGCAGTTACTCACAGGCTAATGAAAAACTGTTTTTT. Protein sequence: CASSYSQANEKLFF.

The J gene is TRBJ1-4, the V gene TRBV7-2; no firm D call. CDR3 size: 13 residues. V was clipped by 4 bases and J by 9 bases, with 12 bases between them. Germline values: CDR1 SGHTA, CDR2 FQGNSA. DNA for the CDR3: TGTGCCAGCAGCTCCGCCATTGGGCAAAAACTGTTTTTT. Its translation is CASSSAIGQKLFF.

This clone was found once. V and J are TRBV18 and TRBJ1-5; no clear D gene. This CDR3 has 14 amino acids. V lost 6 bases and J lost 3, with 12 bases in between. CDR1 and CDR2 from the germline V gene are KGHSH and LQKENI. Written as DNA, the CDR3 is TGTGCCAGCTCCCTTTCCGGCTTCAATCAGCCCCAGCATTTT. Its protein is CASSLSGFNQPQHF.